This entry describes one TCR beta chain. Antigen specificity is unknown. The data belong to a study of beta chain features in type 1 diabetes. Study summary: The patient and healthy donor groups were comparable for age, gender and cell yields. Study results and caveats: Overrepresentation of cells with high TCR expression could result from cDNA sequencing.

Sequenced material consisted of expressed TCRB transcripts (all of the isolated RNA was reverse transcribed). Profiled with immunoSEQ multiplex PCR; TCRdb holds only in-frame clones, not every one. In the table there are roughly 140,000 clones, 6.9% of which are singletons. The junction had 9 bases not matched to a gene; V was cut back by 4 bases and J by 4 bases. CDR1 and CDR2 from the germline V gene are MGHDK and SYGVNS. This CDR3 contains 15 residues. Sequenced: central memory CD4+ T cells from blood. The chain couples TRBV25-1 to TRBJ2-5; TRBD2 matches 7 bases. This TCR was recovered from a woman under 40 in good health. CDR3 region: CASSGSHAGAETQYF. CDR3 nucleotides: TGTGCCAGCAGTGGCTCTCATGCGGGAGCAGAGACCCAGTACTTC.